This paragraph covers one T cell receptor beta chain sequence. This table comes from immunoSEQ multiplex PCR, and its TCRdb copy is limited to in-frame clones, with some not included. Among roughly 95,000 clones listed, about 80% were seen once. With 4 bases clipped from V and 7 bases from J, the junction kept 4 bases outside the gene matches. Germline CDR1 is LGHDT and CDR2 is YNNKEL (reference sequence). This CDR3 region has 12 residues. This record comes from a study of blood T cell repertoires in COVID-19. Study overall: The samples span acute and convalescent COVID-19 from the United States, Italy and Spain.

This TCR derives from a human donor in a cohort sampled during active COVID-19. The chain links TRBV3-1 (or the pseudogene TRBV3-2) to TRBJ2-7, with 7 nucleotides matching TRBD2. The sequencing sample was made of peripheral blood. CDR3: CASSRTGGEQYF. The CDR3 region has the DNA TGTGCCAGCAGCCGCACCGGGGGGGAGCAGTACTTC.